These 20 T cell receptor beta chains were sequenced from one sample in a study of blood T cells in healthy people across ages. The second PCR ran roughly 6 to 11 cycles with a sample-barcoded 5' primer and J-beta primers. One entry per CDR3 protein, called by TCRdb with MiXCR from the 5' RACE reads. Among fewer than 800,000 distinct CDR3 sequences listed, under 25% were seen once. Sequencing was done on a sample of blood. These receptors all stem from a man in his sixties or seventies in good health.

Ten or more counts support this clonotype. The chain links TRBV6-5 to TRBJ2-5; 13 bases agree with TRBD2. The J call is doubtful: the DNA matches TRBJ2-1 better. The CDR3 contains 15 residues. CDR1 is MNHEY, CDR2 SVGAGI, per germline. DNA of the CDR3: TGTGCCAGCAGTCAGACTAGCGGGAGGATTCATGAGCAGTTCTTC. Translated, it gives CASSQTSGRIHEQFF.

This chain links TRBV7-3 with TRBJ2-7; TRBD2 matches 9 bases. The end of the DNA fits TRBJ2-1 better, so the J call may be wrong. Germline V gives CDR1 SGHTA, CDR2 FQGTGA. The CDR3 runs 16 residues. The CDR3 DNA follows: TGTGCCAGCAGCCTCAATAGCGGGAGCCCTTACAATGAGCAGTTCTTC. Its translation: CASSLNSGSPYNEQFF.

This clonotype turned up a few times. V is TRBV7-9 and J is TRBJ2-6; D uncertain. Trimming shortened V by 2 bases and J by 2 bases, and 7 bases separated the two germline ends. The CDR3 is made up of 15 amino acids. Germline assignment: CDR1 SEHNR and CDR2 FQNEAQ (reference sequence). The CDR3 loop is CASSLSKPGANVLTF. The CDR3 nucleotides are TGTGCCAGCAGCTTATCAAAACCTGGGGCCAACGTCCTGACTTTC.

In this sample, this clonotype turned up a few times. V usage is TRBV28 and J usage is TRBJ1-3, with 8 bases lining up with TRBD1. CDR1 MDHEN and CDR2 SYDVKM come from the germline V gene. Trimming at V came to 7 bases and at J to 2 bases, leaving 4 bases not matched to a gene. This CDR3 comprises 14 residues. The CDR3 protein is CASNIRGPGNTIYF. The CDR3 DNA is TGTGCCAGCAATATCAGGGGGCCTGGAAACACCATATATTTT.

The chain combines TRBV19 with TRBJ2-5; a possible D gene is TRBD1 (6 bases). Germline assignment: CDR1 LNHDA and CDR2 SQIVND (reference sequence). Trimming took off 6 bases at V and 5 bases at J, with 13 bases between the two ends. The length of the CDR3 is 13 residues. The CDR3 bases are TGTGCCAGTAGAACCGGGACATGGGAGACCCAGTACTTC. It yields the protein CASRTGTWETQYF.

The J gene is TRBJ2-5, the V gene TRBV2; maybe TRBD1 (5 bases). V dropped 3 bases and J dropped 1 base, with 12 bases sitting between them. The CDR3 contains 15 residues. Germline lookup yields CDR1 SNHLY and CDR2 FYNNEI. The CDR3 region has the DNA TGTGCCAGCAGTGAGGGCAGGGTCAGCCAAGAGACCCAGTACTTC. Protein sequence: CASSEGRVSQETQYF.

The CDR3 DNA is TGTGCCAGCGGGTTGCGGACAGGGATTTTCGGCTACACCTTC. It encodes CASGLRTGIFGYTF. The V call is TRBV28, the J call TRBJ1-2; TRBD1 matches at 8 bases. V gave up 8 bases and J gave up 8 bases; unmatched junction bases: 13. Germline CDR1 reads MDHEN; CDR2 reads SYDVKM. The CDR3 is 14 amino acids.

CDR3 nucleotide sequence: TGTGCCAGCAGCGCACTAGCGGGAGTTCCTTCCCAGCAGTTCTTC. It translates to CASSALAGVPSQQFF. V and J are TRBV6-5 and TRBJ2-5; 11 bases line up with TRBD2. The better agreement between TRBJ2-1 and the DNA end casts doubt on the J call. Looked up from germline, CDR1 is MNHEY and CDR2 is SVGAGI. The CDR3 totals 15 residues.

In this sample, this clonotype turned up many times. Written as DNA, the CDR3 is TGTGCCAGCAGTCCTTCCCTAGAGCAGTTCTTC. Translated, it gives CASSPSLEQFF. The chain couples TRBV7-2 to TRBJ2-1; no definite D call. The germline V gene encodes CDR1 SGHTA and CDR2 FQGNSA. The V end lost 6 bases, the J end lost 10 bases, and 10 bases lay between the germline ends. CDR3 length: 11 residues.

This clonotype came up a few times. The rearrangement joins TRBV4-1 to TRBJ2-7; D gene uncertain. From germline, CDR1 is MGHRA and CDR2 YSYEKL. Deletions cut 1 base from V and 7 bases from J, with 11 bases between. The CDR3 spans 13 residues. Here the CDR3 DNA reads TGCGCCAGCAGCCAAGTGTTGTCCGAAGAGCAGTACTTC. It translates to CASSQVLSEEQYF.

This rearrangement joins TRBV15 to TRBJ1-1; D is uncertain. This CDR3 has 11 residues. The germline V gene encodes CDR1 LNHNV and CDR2 YYDKDF (reference sequence). Trimming cost V 3 bases and J 12 bases, with 11 bases left between them. CDR3: CATSRANVSFF. CDR3 DNA: TGTGCCACCAGCAGGGCTAACGTATCTTTCTTT.

The rearrangement links TRBV20-1 to TRBJ2-5; 12 bases agree with TRBD2. V gave up 4 bases and J gave up 1 base; unmatched junction bases: 1. The CDR3 runs 14 residues. Germline V CDR1 and CDR2: DFQATT, SNEGSKA (reference sequence). CDR3 nucleotide sequence: TGCAGTGCTACTAGCGGGAGGGCCCAAGAGACCCAGTACTTC. As protein: CSATSGRAQETQYF.

The V and J genes are TRBV5-1 and TRBJ2-1, with 9 bases fitting TRBD2. V was pared by 3 bases and J by 0 bases, with 10 bases of the junction left unmatched. Germline V gives CDR1 SGHRS, CDR2 YFSETQ. CDR3 length equals 18 residues. The CDR3, as DNA: TGCGCCAGCAGCTCCCCCGAACTAGCGGGCTCCTCCTACAATGAGCAGTTCTTC. Residues: CASSSPELAGSSYNEQFF. Variable domain in full (rest from reference TRBV5-1 and TRBJ2-1): KAGVTQTPRYLIKTRGQQVTLSCSPISGHRSVSWYQQTPGQGLQFLFEYFSETQRNKGNFPGRFSGRQFSNSRSEMNVSTLELGDSALYLCASSSPELAGSSYNEQFFGPGTRLTVL.

The sample holds a few counts of this clonotype. V gene TRBV6-1 combines with J gene TRBJ2-7, with 7 nucleotides matching TRBD2. V was clipped by 4 bases and J by 3 bases; unmatched bases: 3. Germline CDR1 reads MNHNS; CDR2 reads SASEGT. The CDR3 runs to 13 residues. The DNA for the CDR3 is TGTGCCAGCAGTGGGCTAGCGGTCTACGAGCAGTACTTC. It specifies CASSGLAVYEQYF.

The chain joins TRBV14 to TRBJ2-3; D is possibly TRBD1 or TRBD2 (5 bases each). This CDR3 is 16 amino acids long. The V gene lost 2 bases and the J gene lost 4 bases, with 16 bases spanning the gap. In germline, CDR1 is SGHDN, CDR2 FVKESK. CDR3 DNA sequence: TGTGCCAGCAGCCAAACGGGGCGTCTCGTGGCAGATACGCAGTATTTT. It specifies CASSQTGRLVADTQYF. Using reference TRBV14 and TRBJ2-3 for the parts outside the CDR3, the full variable domain is EAGVTQFPSHSVIEKGQTVTLRCDPISGHDNLYWYRRVMGKEIKFLLHFVKESKQDESGMPNNRFLAERTGGTYSTLKVQPAELEDSGVYFCASSQTGRLVADTQYFGPGTRLTVL.

This clonotype was detected a few times. The genes are TRBV3-1 and TRBJ2-7; a weak D match, TRBD1 (5 bases). The length of the CDR3 is 12 residues. Trimming took off 3 bases at V and 5 bases at J, with 8 bases between the two ends. The germline CDR1 and CDR2 sequences are LGHDT and YNNKEL (reference sequence). This CDR3 is CASSHLDNEQYF. The DNA of the CDR3 is TGTGCCAGCAGCCACCTGGACAACGAGCAGTACTTC.

The chain uses TRBV6-5 and TRBJ1-4; unclear D gene. The CDR3 consists of 14 residues. V was cut by 3 bases and J by 6 bases, with 11 bases left in between. CDR1 is MNHEY and CDR2 is SVGAGI in the germline V gene. The CDR3 protein is CASSYGESYEKLFF. Here the CDR3 DNA reads TGTGCCAGCAGTTATGGGGAATCGTATGAAAAACTGTTTTTT.

This clonotype has more than one count but fewer than ten. The V and J genes are TRBV5-1 and TRBJ2-2; TRBD2 might be the D (6 bases). The V and J ends lost 4 bases and 4 bases respectively, with 14 bases between them. Germline values: CDR1 SGHRS, CDR2 YFSETQ. The CDR3 runs 15 residues. CDR3: CASSQGTVPTGELFF. The CDR3 coding sequence is TGCGCCAGCAGCCAAGGGACTGTACCCACCGGGGAGCTGTTTTTT.

V is TRBV29-1 and J is TRBJ2-5; no firm D call. Germline CDR1 reads SQVTM; CDR2 reads ANQGSEA. Trimming took off 3 bases at V and 5 bases at J, with 10 bases between the two ends. This CDR3 spans 12 amino acids. The CDR3 is CSVEDRPETQYF. The CDR3 nucleotides are TGCAGCGTTGAGGACCGACCGGAGACCCAGTACTTC.

This chain joins TRBV27 and TRBJ1-5, with D possibly matching TRBD1 (5 bases). V lost 4 bases, J lost 6 bases, and 19 bases lay in between. This CDR3 region has 16 residues. The germline V gene has CDR1 MNHEY and CDR2 SMNVEV (reference sequence). CDR3 loop: CASSSLETARGQPQHF. The CDR3 DNA follows: TGTGCCAGCAGTTCATTGGAGACAGCCCGAGGTCAGCCCCAGCATTTT.